What follows are 13 T cell receptor beta chains derived from one specimen sequenced in a study of shared clonotypes between healthy human individuals. Method: immunoSEQ multiplex PCR; TCRdb's copy keeps in-frame clones and lacks some. The sample consists of about 2.4 million clones, approximately 90% of them appearing once. Sample: naive CD4+ T cells sorted from blood. Subset reported: CD45RA+ positively selected. These TCRs come from a man younger than 35 in good health.

The J gene is TRBJ2-7, the V gene TRBV5-4; D remains unclear. The germline CDR1 and CDR2 sequences are SGHNT and YYREEE (reference sequence). This CDR3 comprises 16 residues. V was pared by 4 bases and J by 2 bases, with 19 bases between. CDR3 sequence: CASSPFGGGSPYEQYF. CDR3 nucleotide sequence: TGTGCCAGCAGCCCCTTTGGTGGCGGCAGCCCCTACGAGCAGTACTTC.

The chain combines TRBV10-3 with TRBJ2-3, with 9 bases fitting TRBD1. J gave up 0 bases and V 8 bases, and 6 bases lay outside the gene matches. Looked up from germline, CDR1 is ENHRY and CDR2 is SYGVKD. The CDR3 is made up of 15 amino acids. CDR3 bases: TGTGCCATCGCCCCCGGGACAGGGAGCACAGATACGCAGTATTTT. It is translated as CAIAPGTGSTDTQYF.

The V gene is TRBV5-1, the J gene TRBJ2-3, with no clear D. The CDR3 spans 16 residues. The germline V and J ends were trimmed by 2 bases and 0 bases, with 13 bases remaining between them. Germline V gene lookup returns CDR1 SGHRS and CDR2 YFSETQ. The DNA of the CDR3 is TGCGCCAGCAGCTTAACGGCCACCCCGAGCACAGATACGCAGTATTTT. Its protein product is CASSLTATPSTDTQYF.

The chain employs TRBV5-6 and TRBJ2-3, with D possibly being TRBD2 (6 bases). Trimming took 2 bases from V and 2 from J, leaving 15 bases between them. Germline CDR1 SGHDT, CDR2 YYEEEE. This CDR3 region has 16 residues. The DNA of the CDR3 is TGTGCCAGCAGCTTCATAGCGGTCGCGTTCACAGATACGCAGTATTTT. Protein sequence: CASSFIAVAFTDTQYF. Complete variable domain (other parts from reference TRBV5-6 and TRBJ2-3): DAGVTQSPTHLIKTRGQQVTLRCSPKSGHDTVSWYQQALGQGPQFIFQYYEEEERQRGNFPDRFSGHQFPNYSSELNVNALLLGDSALYLCASSFIAVAFTDTQYFGPGTRLTVL.

The chain carries TRBV18 and TRBJ2-7; 7 bases line up with TRBD1. CDR1 KGHSH and CDR2 LQKENI come from the germline V gene. V lost 6 bases and J lost 0; bases outside the gene matches: 5. This CDR3 is built from 14 residues. The CDR3 loop is CASSPGQRSYEQYF. CDR3 sequence (DNA): TGTGCCAGCTCGCCGGGACAGCGCTCCTACGAGCAGTACTTC.

The chain is built from TRBV7-9 and TRBJ2-7; 7 bases map to TRBD2. Trimming took 1 base from V and 4 from J; bases not matched to a gene: 7. Germline V gives CDR1 SEHNR, CDR2 FQNEAQ (reference sequence). This CDR3 is 15 amino acids long. DNA for the CDR3: TGTGCCAGCAGCTTAGTAGGCGGGAGTACGTACGAGCAGTACTTC. Its translation is CASSLVGGSTYEQYF.

This chain joins TRBV29-1 and TRBJ2-1; a possible D gene is TRBD2 (5 bases). Germline V gene data show CDR1 as SQVTM and CDR2 as ANQGSEA. The length of the CDR3 is 13 residues. V lost 7 bases, J lost 4 bases, and 14 bases lay in between. Here the CDR3 DNA reads TGCAGCGCTAGCAGCGCTAGTTACAATGAGCAGTTCTTC. It codes for CSASSASYNEQFF.

The V gene is TRBV5-4, the J gene TRBJ1-2; D unclear. This CDR3 is built from 13 residues. V lost 2 bases and J lost 5, with 10 bases in between. Germline V gene lookup returns CDR1 SGHNT and CDR2 YYREEE (reference sequence). CDR3 DNA: TGTGCCAGCAGCTTTAATACAGAATATGGCTACACCTTC. Translated: CASSFNTEYGYTF.

V gene TRBV2 combines with J gene TRBJ2-1, with 10 bases fitting TRBD1. V gave up 7 bases and J gave up 0 bases; unmatched junction bases: 3. Germline V gene lookup returns CDR1 SNHLY and CDR2 FYNNEI. The CDR3 is made up of 15 amino acids. The DNA of the CDR3 is TGTGCCAGCACTAGGGACAGGGGCTCCTACAATGAGCAGTTCTTC. It codes for CASTRDRGSYNEQFF.

V is TRBV11-2 and J is TRBJ2-7; 9 nucleotides align to TRBD1. V trimming: 1 base; J trimming: 0 bases; junction bases outside the gene matches: 7. In germline, CDR1 is SGHAT, CDR2 FQNNGV. CDR3 length: 17 amino acids. CDR3 residues: CASSLGQGVGSSYEQYF. In nucleotides, the CDR3 is TGTGCCAGCAGCTTAGGACAGGGGGTCGGTAGCTCCTACGAGCAGTACTTC.

A single count supports this clone. The chain carries TRBV28 and TRBJ1-6; D ambiguous. Germline V gene sequence: CDR1 MDHEN, CDR2 SYDVKM. This CDR3 is built from 17 residues. Trimming shortened V by 2 bases and J by 1 base, and 12 bases separated the two germline ends. CDR3 bases: TGTGCCAGCAGTTTAAGGCGGGGAGGGTCCTATAATTCACCCCTCCACTTT. Encoded protein: CASSLRRGGSYNSPLHF.

J is TRBJ2-7 and V is TRBV5-6, with TRBD2 matching 10 bases. The V gene's germline CDR1 is SGHDT and CDR2 YYEEEE. The CDR3 is 12 residues long. J gave up 7 bases and V 3 bases, and 1 base lay outside the gene matches. The CDR3 loop is CASSSTSGEQYF. The CDR3 nucleotides read TGTGCCAGCAGCTCGACTAGCGGGGAGCAGTACTTC.

This rearrangement joins TRBV5-1 to TRBJ2-7; D may be TRBD1 (5 bases). V gave up 3 bases and J gave up 5 bases, with 12 bases separating them. Germline CDR1 SGHRS, CDR2 YFSETQ. The CDR3 is 13 residues long. CDR3 bases: TGCGCCAGCAGCTCGCAGGGAAGCCACGAGCAGTACTTC. It codes for CASSSQGSHEQYF.